The 14 T cell receptor beta chains given below trace back to one sample, sequenced in a study of T cell repertoires in aging, cancer and after chemotherapy. Amplification of TCR beta used genomic DNA extracted from peripheral blood. Multiplex touch-down PCR with TRB-A/B primers amplified rearranged V-D-J TRB sequences. One entry per CDR3 protein, called by TCRdb with MiXCR from the multiplex PCR reads. The top ten clones hold about 10% of a sample with some 2,700 distinct CDR3 sequences, around 25% of them seen once. Sequencing was done on a sample of blood. The receptors shown here come from a human donor with a solid tumor.

This chain connects TRBV28 to TRBJ1-5; unclear D gene. The CDR3 contains 15 residues. Germline lookup yields CDR1 MDHEN and CDR2 SYDVKM. Trimming removed 2 bases at V and 2 bases at J, with 10 bases between. The CDR3 loop is CASSLEGSGNQPQHF. The CDR3, as DNA: TGTGCCAGCAGTTTAGAAGGGAGCGGCAATCAGCCCCAGCATTTT.

This clonotype is judged large (0.1 to 1%). CDR3 in DNA: TGCAGCGTTGAGAAGATTCATGGCTACACCTTC. Amino acid sequence: CSVEKIHGYTF. The chain recombines TRBV29-1 with TRBJ1-2; D is unresolved. Between the trimmed V and J ends, which lost 3 bases and 6 bases, there was a span of 8 bases. This CDR3 comprises 11 residues. Germline lookup yields CDR1 SQVTM and CDR2 ANQGSEA.

The J gene is TRBJ2-1, the V gene TRBV27, with TRBD2 matching over 15 bases. With 8 bases clipped from V and 9 bases from J, the junction kept 11 bases outside the gene matches. Germline V CDR1 and CDR2: MNHEY, SMNVEV (reference sequence). There are 16 residues in the CDR3. The CDR3 here is CASRPGGGLAGGEQFF. The DNA of the CDR3 is TGTGCCAGCCGCCCAGGTGGGGGACTAGCGGGAGGTGAGCAGTTCTTC.

V is TRBV20-1 and J is TRBJ1-2, with 8 bases lining up with TRBD1. CDR1 and CDR2 (germline): DFQATT, SNEGSKA (reference sequence). The CDR3 spans 13 residues. V lost 7 bases and J lost 8; bases outside the gene matches: 12. The CDR3 is CSGMDRAGLGYTF. CDR3 DNA sequence: TGCAGTGGCATGGACAGGGCAGGTCTCGGCTACACCTTC.

The chain employs TRBV10-2 and TRBJ2-2; D is perhaps TRBD1 (5 bases). CDR3 size: 16 residues. The V end lost 5 bases, the J end lost 0 bases, and 13 bases lay between the germline ends. Per germline, CDR1 WSHSY and CDR2 SAAADI. CDR3 coding DNA: TGCGCCAGCAGTCTGGGGCTACTCACGAACACCGGGGAGCTGTTTTTT. Translating gives CASSLGLLTNTGELFF.

This chain links TRBV19 with TRBJ2-7; the match to TRBD2 covers 11 bases. The CDR3 runs 16 residues. V lost 6 bases, J lost 2 bases, and 9 bases stayed unmatched. The germline CDR1 and CDR2 sequences are LNHDA and SQIVND (reference sequence). The CDR3 loop reads CASSSAGTSGTYEQYF. Here the CDR3 DNA reads TGTGCCAGTAGCTCCGCCGGGACTAGCGGAACCTACGAGCAGTACTTC. The complete variable domain, with remaining parts taken from reference TRBV19 and TRBJ2-7, reads DGGITQSPKYLFRKEGQNVTLSCEQNLNHDAMYWYRQDPGQGLRLIYYSQIVNDFQKGDIAEGYSVSREKKESFPLTVTSAQKNPTAFYLCASSSAGTSGTYEQYFGPGTRLTVT.

This clonotype occurred once. V and J are TRBV27 and TRBJ2-3, with 11 bases lining up with TRBD2. V gave up 6 bases and J gave up 3 bases; unmatched junction bases: 5. CDR1 and CDR2 (germline): MNHEY, SMNVEV (reference sequence). The CDR3 sequence is 15 residues long. The CDR3 DNA is TGTGCCAGCAGCACCACTAGCGGGAGTACAGATACGCAGTATTTT. Translation: CASSTTSGSTDTQYF.

In its sample, this clonotype is medium-sized. The chain couples TRBV6-1 to TRBJ1-1; D gene unclear. CDR1 MNHNS and CDR2 SASEGT come from the germline V gene. The germline V and J ends were trimmed by 5 bases and 4 bases, with 14 bases remaining between them. This CDR3 is built from 14 residues. This chain's CDR3 is CASSKQVRVTEAFF. CDR3 nucleotides: TGTGCCAGCAGTAAGCAGGTACGAGTCACTGAAGCTTTCTTT.

This clonotype is medium-sized. V usage is TRBV12-3 or TRBV12-4 and J usage is TRBJ2-1, with D possibly being TRBD2 (6 bases). The CDR3 contains 13 residues. With 8 bases removed from V and 10 bases from J, the gap between germline ends came to 18 bases. CDR3 sequence reads: CASALEGKGEQFF. The CDR3 DNA reads TGTGCCAGCGCCCTGGAGGGAAAGGGGGAGCAGTTCTTC.

This clonotype is categorized as medium-sized. The genes are TRBV15 and TRBJ2-2, with D tentatively TRBD1 (6 bases). This CDR3 is 14 amino acids long. The germline V and J ends were trimmed by 0 bases and 6 bases, with 8 bases remaining between them. The germline V gene has CDR1 LNHNV and CDR2 YYDKDF (reference sequence). The CDR3 DNA is TGTGCCACCAGCAGAGATAAGGGGGCCGGGGAGCTGTTTTTT. It yields the protein CATSRDKGAGELFF.

By sample fraction, this clonotype is medium-sized. V and J are TRBV5-1 and TRBJ1-4; TRBD1 might be the D (6 bases). Germline CDR1 SGHRS, CDR2 YFSETQ. Trimming shortened V by 4 bases and J by 5 bases, and 15 bases separated the two germline ends. The CDR3 has 15 amino acids. CDR3 amino acids: CASSTLQGRNEKLFF. The CDR3 DNA reads TGCGCCAGCAGCACTTTACAGGGAAGGAATGAAAAACTGTTTTTT.

V usage is TRBV12-3 or TRBV12-4 and J usage is TRBJ2-1; TRBD2 is a possible D gene (5 bases). The V gene lost 5 bases and the J gene lost 6 bases, with 14 bases spanning the gap. This CDR3 spans 14 amino acids. CDR3 nucleotide sequence: TGTGCCAGCAGTCCCCTCTTCCGGGGCAATGAGCAGTTCTTC. Its protein is CASSPLFRGNEQFF.

The V gene is TRBV18, the J gene TRBJ1-2; D unclear. V was shortened by 0 bases and J by 8 bases, with 7 bases between the two germline ends. The CDR3 totals 12 residues. Germline lookup yields CDR1 KGHSH and CDR2 LQKENI. CDR3 nucleotides: TGTGCCAGCTCACCACCCCAGCCAGGCTACACCTTC. It codes for CASSPPQPGYTF.

In its sample, this clonotype ranks as large. The CDR3 coding sequence is TGTGCCAGCAGTTACTCGACAGGGCTGTCTGGGGCCAACGTCCTGACTTTC. Its translation is CASSYSTGLSGANVLTF. The rearrangement uses TRBV6-5 and TRBJ2-6; TRBD1 matches 7 bases. The germline gives CDR1 MNHEY, CDR2 SVGAGI. The CDR3 spans 17 residues. With V trimmed by 0 bases and J by 1 base, 3 bases remained unmatched.